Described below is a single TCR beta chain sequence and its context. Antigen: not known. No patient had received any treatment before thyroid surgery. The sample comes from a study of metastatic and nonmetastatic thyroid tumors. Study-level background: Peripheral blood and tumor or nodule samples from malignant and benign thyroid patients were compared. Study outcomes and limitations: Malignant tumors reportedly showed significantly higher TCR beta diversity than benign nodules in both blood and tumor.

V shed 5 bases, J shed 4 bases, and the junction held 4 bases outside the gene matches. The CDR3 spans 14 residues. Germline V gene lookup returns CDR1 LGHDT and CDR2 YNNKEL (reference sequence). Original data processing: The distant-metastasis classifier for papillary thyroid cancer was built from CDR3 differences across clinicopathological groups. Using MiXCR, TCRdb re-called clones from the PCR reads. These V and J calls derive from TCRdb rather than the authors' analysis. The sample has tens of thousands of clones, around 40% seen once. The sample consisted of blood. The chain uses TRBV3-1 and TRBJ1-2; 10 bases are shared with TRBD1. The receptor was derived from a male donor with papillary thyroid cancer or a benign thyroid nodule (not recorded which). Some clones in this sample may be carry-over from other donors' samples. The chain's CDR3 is CASSWRTGGYGYTF. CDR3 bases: TGTGCCAGCAGCTGGAGGACAGGGGGCTATGGCTACACCTTC.